Shown below are 26 T cell receptor beta chains from a single sample sequenced in a study of blood T cell repertoires in COVID-19. Sequencing used immunoSEQ multiplex PCR; TCRdb keeps in-frame clones, though not all of them. This repertoire shows about 190,000 clones, 80% to 90% found once; its top ten account for approximately 1.1%. The material sequenced was peripheral blood. These receptors came from a man aged 25-45 years with acute or convalescent COVID-19.

This chain links TRBV9 with TRBJ1-1; perhaps TRBD1 as D (6 bases). V lost 3 bases and J 3 bases, leaving 9 bases between the germline ends. There are 13 residues in the CDR3. The germline gives CDR1 SGDLS, CDR2 YYNGEE. In nucleotides, the CDR3 is TGTGCCAGCAGCGAGGACAGTTACACTGAAGCTTTCTTT. Its translation: CASSEDSYTEAFF.

The gene calls are TRBV5-5 and TRBJ1-1, with D hard to call. Germline assignment: CDR1 SGHKS and CDR2 YYEKEE (reference sequence). V lost 0 bases, J lost 1 base, and 10 bases lay in between. CDR3 size: 15 residues. In DNA form, the CDR3 reads TGTGCCAGCAGCTTGGCCCGGGGTTGGAACACTGAAGCTTTCTTT. Its translation is CASSLARGWNTEAFF. Using reference TRBV5-5 and TRBJ1-1 for the parts outside the CDR3, the full variable domain is DAGVTQSPTHLIKTRGQQVTLRCSPISGHKSVSWYQQVLGQGPQFIFQYYEKEERGRGNFPDRFSARQFPNYSSELNVNALLLGDSALYLCASSLARGWNTEAFFGQGTRLTVV.

The J gene is TRBJ2-7, the V gene TRBV28, with D hard to call. Trimming took 6 bases from V and 3 from J, leaving 9 bases between them. The CDR3 covers 12 residues. CDR1 is MDHEN, CDR2 SYDVKM, per germline. The CDR3 sequence is CASRREDYEQYF. DNA for the CDR3: TGTGCCAGCAGACGCGAAGACTACGAGCAGTACTTC.

The rearrangement joins TRBV30 to TRBJ1-5; the match to TRBD1 covers 7 bases. With 2 bases clipped from V and 5 bases from J, the junction kept 9 bases outside the gene matches. CDR3 length equals 15 residues. Germline CDR1 GTSNPN, CDR2 SVGIG (reference sequence). The CDR3 protein is CAWSIRGTTDQPQHF. The CDR3 DNA is TGTGCCTGGAGTATCAGGGGGACGACTGATCAGCCCCAGCATTTT.

This chain links TRBV29-1 with TRBJ1-6, with 9 bases lining up with TRBD1. CDR3 length: 14 residues. V lost 6 bases to trimming and J lost 5 bases; unmatched junction nucleotides: 5. Germline V gene lookup returns CDR1 SQVTM and CDR2 ANQGSEA. Here the CDR3 reads CSVKQGADNSPLHF. The CDR3 DNA reads as TGCAGCGTCAAACAGGGGGCTGATAATTCACCCCTCCACTTT.

The gene calls are TRBV2 and TRBJ1-5; D is possibly TRBD1 (5 bases). CDR1 SNHLY and CDR2 FYNNEI come from the germline V gene. Trimming took off 0 bases at V and 5 bases at J, with 11 bases between the two ends. The CDR3 loop spans 15 amino acids. CDR3 loop: CASSEALGGDQPQHF. CDR3 nucleotide sequence: TGTGCCAGCAGTGAAGCGCTTGGGGGGGATCAGCCCCAGCATTTT.

Turning to this clone: An end of the junction does not agree with germline; a read error may underlie this. The gene calls are TRBV11-2 and TRBJ2-7, with TRBD2 matching over 9 bases. Germline-derived CDR1 and CDR2 are SGHAT and FQNNGV. The CDR3 contains 17 residues. The CDR3 sequence: CASSRLAGEVPSNEQYF. The CDR3 bases are TGTGCCAGCAGCAGATTAGCGGGAGAGGTACCCTCCAACGAGCAGTACTTC.

The rearrangement uses TRBV5-1 and TRBJ1-2; the D gene is possibly TRBD1 (5 bases). This CDR3 region has 14 residues. Trimming cost V 2 bases and J 2 bases, with 10 bases left between them. The germline V gene encodes CDR1 SGHRS and CDR2 YFSETQ. The CDR3 region is CASSLSTENYGYTF. As DNA, the CDR3 is TGCGCCAGCAGCTTATCGACAGAAAACTATGGCTACACCTTC.

J is TRBJ1-1 and V is TRBV2; the D is unclear. CDR3 length: 13 amino acids. Germline lookup yields CDR1 SNHLY and CDR2 FYNNEI. Trimming removed 7 bases from V and 1 base from J, with 10 bases in between. The CDR3 region is CASIRERNTEAFF. The DNA for the CDR3 is TGTGCCAGCATACGGGAACGGAACACTGAAGCTTTCTTT.

The V and J genes are TRBV6-5 and TRBJ1-2; D may be TRBD1 (6 bases). The CDR3 length is 14 residues. Germline CDR1 and CDR2: MNHEY and SVGAGI. The ends were cut back, 6 bases at V and 4 bases at J, with 15 bases in the middle. CDR3 amino acids: CASRRAGASYGYTF. CDR3 bases: TGTGCCAGCAGACGAGCGGGGGCCAGCTATGGCTACACCTTC.

The chain couples TRBV19 to TRBJ2-3; 7 bases fit TRBD2. The length of the CDR3 is 13 residues. V lost 5 bases and J lost 7; bases outside the gene matches: 6. Per the germline V gene, CDR1 is LNHDA and CDR2 is SQIVND (reference sequence). The CDR3 DNA sequence: TGTGCCAGTAGTTTGGGAGGGCCGAATACGCAGTATTTT. Amino acids: CASSLGGPNTQYF.

The chain employs TRBV7-9 and TRBJ1-2; TRBD1 matches at 8 bases. CDR1 and CDR2 from the germline V gene are SEHNR and FQNEAQ (reference sequence). The CDR3 has 15 residues. V trimming: 5 bases; J trimming: 8 bases; junction bases outside the gene matches: 13. CDR3 nucleotide sequence: TGTGCCAGCAGCCCTAGGTCCTGGGACAGGCACGGCTACACCTTC. Translation gives CASSPRSWDRHGYTF.

This chain uses TRBV11-2 with TRBJ2-6, with a weak D call TRBD2 (6 bases). CDR1 SGHAT and CDR2 FQNNGV come from the germline V gene. Trimming pared 6 bases from V and 0 bases from J, leaving 15 bases between. This CDR3 has 17 amino acids. CDR3 sequence reads: CASRDLRGNSGANVLTF. Here the CDR3 DNA reads TGTGCCAGCAGGGATTTGCGGGGAAACTCTGGGGCCAACGTCCTGACTTTC. Complete variable domain (other parts from reference TRBV11-2 and TRBJ2-6): EAGVAQSPRYKIIEKRQSVAFWCNPISGHATLYWYQQILGQGPKLLIQFQNNGVVDDSQLPKDRFSAERLKGVDSTLKIQPAKLEDSAVYLCASRDLRGNSGANVLTFGAGSRLTVL.

The chain couples TRBV5-1 to TRBJ2-3; D might be TRBD1 (5 bases). Trimming shortened V by 4 bases and J by 1 base, and 16 bases separated the two germline ends. CDR1 and CDR2 from the germline V gene are SGHRS and YFSETQ. This CDR3 is 16 amino acids long. The CDR3 here is CASSEPADIGTDTQYF. The DNA for the CDR3 is TGCGCCAGCAGCGAACCCGCGGACATCGGCACAGATACGCAGTATTTT.

This clone has just a few counts. The gene calls are TRBV6-5 and TRBJ2-7; 9 bases fit TRBD2. Trimming cost V 2 bases and J 3 bases; bases outside gene matches: 5. The CDR3 loop spans 15 amino acids. CDR1 and CDR2 (germline): MNHEY, SVGAGI. The CDR3 spells CASSYQASGVYEQYF. CDR3 nucleotide sequence: TGTGCCAGCAGTTACCAGGCTAGCGGGGTCTACGAGCAGTACTTC.

The CDR3 loop reads CASSLYGDRTNTEAFF. CDR3 sequence (DNA): TGTGCCAGCAGTTTATACGGGGACAGGACGAACACTGAAGCTTTCTTT. This chain connects TRBV28 to TRBJ1-1, with 8 positions matching TRBD1. The CDR3 sequence is 16 residues long. V was clipped by 1 base and J by 1 base; unmatched bases: 5. Looked up from germline, CDR1 is MDHEN and CDR2 is SYDVKM. The whole variable domain, filled in from reference TRBV28 and TRBJ1-1, reads DVKVTQSSRYLVKRTGEKVFLECVQDMDHENMFWYRQDPGLGLRLIYFSYDVKMKEKGDIPEGYSVSREKKERFSLILESASTNQTSMYLCASSLYGDRTNTEAFFGQGTRLTVV.

This clone turned up a few times. The CDR3 loop reads CASRRLAGPITYEQYF. CDR3 bases: TGTGCCAGCAGGAGACTAGCGGGGCCGATTACCTACGAGCAGTACTTC. The V call is TRBV6-6, the J call TRBJ2-7, with TRBD2 matching 11 bases. The CDR3 runs 16 residues. Germline V gene sequence: CDR1 MNHNY, CDR2 SVGAGI (reference sequence). With V trimmed by 6 bases and J by 2 bases, 9 bases remained unmatched.

In this sample, this clone turned up a few times. This chain uses TRBV9 with TRBJ1-1, with TRBD1 matching 7 bases. The CDR3 covers 14 residues. Germline CDR1 SGDLS, CDR2 YYNGEE. V dropped 0 bases and J dropped 4; count of bases not matched to a gene: 3. The CDR3, as DNA: TGTGCCAGCAGCGTAGGAGGGGGCGGCACTGAAGCTTTCTTT. Protein: CASSVGGGGTEAFF.

The CDR3 nucleotides read TGTGCCAGCAGTCACCTCGAGACTTCGGACTATGGCTACACCTTC. It translates to CASSHLETSDYGYTF. This chain links TRBV6-5 with TRBJ1-2; D remains unclear. The germline CDR1 and CDR2 sequences are MNHEY and SVGAGI. V shed 5 bases and J shed 3 bases, with 16 bases lying between them. The CDR3 is 15 residues long.

This chain connects TRBV19 to TRBJ1-5; no definite D call. Germline CDR1 and CDR2: LNHDA and SQIVND (reference sequence). CDR3 size: 12 residues. Trimming shortened V by 3 bases and J by 9 bases, and 9 bases separated the two germline ends. CDR3 loop: CASSMRGWPQHF. The CDR3 DNA is TGTGCCAGTAGTATGCGCGGTTGGCCCCAGCATTTT.

V usage is TRBV19 and J usage is TRBJ1-3; unclear D gene. Trimming left V 4 bases short and J 0 bases short, with 10 bases between. This CDR3 comprises 15 residues. The germline V gene encodes CDR1 LNHDA and CDR2 SQIVND (reference sequence). The CDR3 region is CASSSLSFSGNTIYF. The CDR3 DNA sequence: TGTGCCAGTAGTAGCCTCAGTTTCTCTGGAAACACCATATATTTT.

This chain joins TRBV10-3 and TRBJ2-5; the match to TRBD2 covers 13 bases. Germline assignment: CDR1 ENHRY and CDR2 SYGVKD. The V gene end was trimmed by 9 bases and the J gene end by 5 bases; junction bases not matched to a gene: 3. This CDR3 region has 13 residues. CDR3 nucleotides: TGTGCCATTGGGACTAGCGGGATTGAGACCCAGTACTTC. This encodes CAIGTSGIETQYF.

This clone was seen just once. This chain uses TRBV5-5 with TRBJ1-2, with D maybe TRBD1 (6 bases). The CDR3 consists of 15 residues. Trimming removed 5 bases from V and 3 bases from J, with 17 bases in between. CDR1 and CDR2 from the germline V gene are SGHKS and YYEKEE (reference sequence). CDR3 amino acids: CASRPGELAYYGYTF. The CDR3 nucleotides read TGTGCCAGCAGGCCAGGGGAACTGGCTTACTATGGCTACACCTTC.

In this sample, this clone turned up once. The chain is built from TRBV28 and TRBJ2-5, with D uncertain. The CDR3 consists of 10 residues. Germline CDR1 reads MDHEN; CDR2 reads SYDVKM. Deletions cut 6 bases from V and 4 bases from J, with 3 bases between. CDR3 nucleotide sequence: TGTGCCAGCAGCAGAGAGACCCAGTACTTC. Amino acid sequence: CASSRETQYF.

The V gene is TRBV3-1 (or the pseudogene TRBV3-2), the J gene TRBJ1-2; D ambiguous. From germline, CDR1 is LGHDT and CDR2 YNNKEL (reference sequence). The CDR3 consists of 15 residues. V lost 0 bases and J lost 8, with 16 bases in between. This CDR3 is CASSQDGIRDRGYTF. In DNA, the CDR3 is TGTGCCAGCAGCCAAGATGGAATCCGGGATAGAGGCTACACCTTC.

The chain carries TRBV10-3 and TRBJ2-7, with 10 bases fitting TRBD1. J lost 2 bases, V lost 3 bases, and 4 bases had no gene match. The CDR3 consists of 15 residues. The germline V gene encodes CDR1 ENHRY and CDR2 SYGVKD. The CDR3 DNA sequence: TGTGCCATCAGTGATGGACAGGGGGGTGCCTACGAGCAGTACTTC. Its protein is CAISDGQGGAYEQYF.